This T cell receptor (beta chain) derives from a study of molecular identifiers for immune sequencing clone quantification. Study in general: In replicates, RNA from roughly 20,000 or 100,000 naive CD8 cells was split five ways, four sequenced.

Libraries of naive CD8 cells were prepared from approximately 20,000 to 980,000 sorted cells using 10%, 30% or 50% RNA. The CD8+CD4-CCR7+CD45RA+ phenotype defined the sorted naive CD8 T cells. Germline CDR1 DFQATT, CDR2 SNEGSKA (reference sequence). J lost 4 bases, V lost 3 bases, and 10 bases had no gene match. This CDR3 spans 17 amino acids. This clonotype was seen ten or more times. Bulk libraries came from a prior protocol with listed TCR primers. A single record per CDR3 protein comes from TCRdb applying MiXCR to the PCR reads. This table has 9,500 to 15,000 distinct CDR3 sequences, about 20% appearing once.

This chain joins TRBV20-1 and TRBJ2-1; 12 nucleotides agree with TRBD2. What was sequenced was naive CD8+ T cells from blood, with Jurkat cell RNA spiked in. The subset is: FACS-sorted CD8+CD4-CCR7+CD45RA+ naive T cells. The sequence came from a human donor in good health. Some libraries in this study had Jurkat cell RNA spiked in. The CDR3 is CSASRGRLAGGYNEQFF. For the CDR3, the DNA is TGCAGTGCTAGTAGGGGTCGTCTAGCGGGAGGGTACAATGAGCAGTTCTTC.